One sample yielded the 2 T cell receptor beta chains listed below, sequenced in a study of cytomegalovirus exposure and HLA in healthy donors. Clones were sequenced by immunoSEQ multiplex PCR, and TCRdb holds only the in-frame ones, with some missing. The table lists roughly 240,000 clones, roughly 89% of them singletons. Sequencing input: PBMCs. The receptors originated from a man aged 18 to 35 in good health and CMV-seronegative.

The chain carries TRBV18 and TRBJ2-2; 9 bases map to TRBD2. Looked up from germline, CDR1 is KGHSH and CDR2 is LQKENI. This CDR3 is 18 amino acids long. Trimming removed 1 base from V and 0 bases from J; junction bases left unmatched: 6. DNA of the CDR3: TGTGCCAGCTCACCACTTGGGCTAGCGGGGACGAACACCGGGGAGCTGTTTTTT. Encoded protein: CASSPLGLAGTNTGELFF.

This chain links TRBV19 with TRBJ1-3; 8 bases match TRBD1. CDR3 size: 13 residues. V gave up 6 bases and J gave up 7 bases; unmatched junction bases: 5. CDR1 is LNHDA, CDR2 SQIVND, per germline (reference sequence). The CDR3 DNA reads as TGTGCCAGTAGCCCGGACAGGGCCAACACCATATATTTT. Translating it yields CASSPDRANTIYF.